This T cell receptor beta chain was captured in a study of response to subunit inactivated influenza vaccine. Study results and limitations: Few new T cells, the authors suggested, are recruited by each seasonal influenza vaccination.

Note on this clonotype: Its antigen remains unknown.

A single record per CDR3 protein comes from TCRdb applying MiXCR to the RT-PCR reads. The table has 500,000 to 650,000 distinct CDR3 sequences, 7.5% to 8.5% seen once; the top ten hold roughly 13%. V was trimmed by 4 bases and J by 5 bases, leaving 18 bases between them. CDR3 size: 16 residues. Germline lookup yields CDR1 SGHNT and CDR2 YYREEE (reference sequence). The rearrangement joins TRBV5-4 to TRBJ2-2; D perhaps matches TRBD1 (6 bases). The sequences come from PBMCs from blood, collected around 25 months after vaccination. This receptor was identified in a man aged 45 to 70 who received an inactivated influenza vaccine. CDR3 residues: CASSSSRDILTGELFF. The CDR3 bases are TGTGCCAGCAGCAGTTCCCGGGACATATTAACCGGGGAGCTGTTTTTT. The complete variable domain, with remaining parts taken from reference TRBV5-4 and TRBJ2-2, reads ETGVTQSPTHLIKTRGQQVTLRCSSQSGHNTVSWYQQALGQGPQFIFQYYREEENGRGNFPPRFSGLQFPNYSSELNVNALELDDSALYLCASSSSRDILTGELFFGEGSRLTVL.